The rows below give T cell receptor beta chains drawn from one sample of a study of cytomegalovirus exposure and HLA in healthy donors. Profiling relied on immunoSEQ multiplex PCR, and the TCRdb table lists in-frame clones only, not all of them. Counted here are roughly 160,000 clones, around 86% occurring once; the ten biggest clones make up 2% to 2.5%. Sequencing was performed on PBMCs. The receptors originated from a male donor in good health and CMV-seronegative. Both conserved end residues are part of each CDR3. The D gene is left open where the match is weak. Expanded clones are given a class, and other clones once, few, many or no size at all.

V gene	D gene	J gene	clone size	CDR3 protein	CDR3 DNA
TRBV21-1	NA	TRBJ2-2	NA	CASSPRMGMVVAGELFF	TGTGCCAGCAGCCCTCGAATGGGCATGGTAGTTGCCGGGGAGCTGTTTTTT
TRBV2	TRBD2	TRBJ2-1	NA	CASTTASGGAEEQFF	TGTGCCAGCACGACGGCCAGCGGGGGGGCAGAAGAGCAGTTCTTC
TRBV10-3	NA	TRBJ2-2	few	CAIRGAGPTGELFF	TGTGCCATCAGGGGTGCGGGGCCCACCGGGGAGCTGTTTTTT
TRBV5-6	TRBD1	TRBJ2-1	NA	CASSRGQGDWVGQFF	TGTGCCAGCAGCCGGGGACAGGGGGATTGGGTTGGGCAGTTCTTC
TRBV20-1	NA	TRBJ1-2	once	CSAGRGYTF	TGCAGTGCGGGGAGGGGCTACACCTTC
TRBV5-6	NA	TRBJ1-2	NA	CASSLTGGYTF	TGTGCCAGCAGCTTGACGGGGGGCTACACCTTC
TRBV6-5	NA	TRBJ1-3	few	CASSYSFRGYTIYF	TGTGCCAGCAGTTACTCGTTCAGGGGATACACCATATATTTT
TRBV6-1	NA	TRBJ2-3	NA	CASSEGWFDGGDTQYF	TGTGCCAGCAGTGAAGGGTGGTTCGACGGGGGAGATACGCAGTATTTT
TRBV7-2	TRBD1	TRBJ1-3	NA	CASSLGTARGLGNTIYF	TGTGCCAGCAGCTTAGGAACGGCCAGGGGGCTCGGAAACACCATATATTTT
TRBV5-1	TRBD2	TRBJ2-2	NA	CASGLGGGNTGELFF	TGCGCCAGCGGCCTGGGCGGGGGGAACACCGGGGAGCTGTTTTTT
TRBV7-6	TRBD2	TRBJ2-1	few	CASSSGGTSGVINEQFF	TGTGCCAGCAGCTCCGGGGGGACTAGCGGGGTGATCAATGAGCAGTTCTTC
TRBV6-5	NA	TRBJ2-3	NA	CASSYSFRTDTQYF	TGTGCCAGCAGTTACTCGTTCCGGACAGATACGCAGTATTTT
TRBV18	NA	TRBJ1-5	NA	CASSPRDSNQPQHF	TGTGCCAGCTCACCGAGGGATAGCAATCAGCCCCAGCATTTT
TRBV19	TRBD1	TRBJ1-1	NA	CASRGQGQHEAFF	TGTGCCAGCCGCGGACAGGGTCAACATGAAGCTTTCTTT
TRBV7-9	NA	TRBJ1-5	NA	CASTVGGVGQPQHF	TGTGCCAGCACCGTTGGGGGGGTGGGTCAGCCCCAGCATTTT
TRBV25-1	TRBD1	TRBJ1-4	NA	CASSESLDRGHEKLFF	TGTGCCAGCAGTGAATCCCTGGACAGGGGTCATGAAAAACTGTTTTTT
TRBV15	NA	TRBJ1-2	NA	CATSRDTRGRGYGYTF	TGTGCCACCAGCAGAGATACCAGGGGCCGGGGCTATGGCTACACCTTC
TRBV6-5	NA	TRBJ2-5	NA	CASSSRARSGGTQYF	TGTGCCAGCAGTAGCCGAGCGAGGTCCGGGGGAACCCAGTACTTC
TRBV2	NA	TRBJ1-2	NA	CASSEFRGIYGYTF	TGTGCCAGCAGTGAGTTCAGAGGAATCTATGGCTACACCTTC
TRBV10-3	TRBD1	TRBJ2-3	few	CAISESLRTGYTDTQYF	TGTGCCATCAGTGAGTCACTACGGACAGGGTACACAGATACGCAGTATTTT
TRBV7-9	TRBD2	TRBJ2-1	NA	CASSQNGLAPEQFF	TGTGCCAGCAGCCAGAACGGACTAGCTCCTGAGCAGTTCTTC
TRBV10-3	NA	TRBJ2-3	NA	CAITKQGSTDTQYF	TGTGCCATCACCAAACAGGGTTCTACAGATACGCAGTATTTT
TRBV6-6	TRBD1	TRBJ2-7	once	CASSYYQGTGLYEQYF	TGTGCCAGCAGTTACTACCAAGGGACAGGGCTCTACGAGCAGTACTTC
TRBV4-1	TRBD1	TRBJ1-1	NA	CASSQNPGQGGTEAFF	TGCGCCAGCAGCCAAAACCCCGGACAGGGCGGCACTGAAGCTTTCTTT
TRBV7-2	NA	TRBJ1-3	once	CASSLAARNTIYF	TGTGCCAGCAGCTTAGCGGCCAGGAACACCATATATTTT
TRBV5-1	NA	TRBJ1-1	NA	CASSWGRTYTEAFF	TGCGCCAGCAGTTGGGGGCGTACTTACACTGAAGCTTTCTTT
TRBV11-2	TRBD1	TRBJ1-1	NA	CASSKSGTGGLNTEAFF	TGTGCCAGCAGCAAATCCGGGACAGGGGGGCTGAACACTGAAGCTTTCTTT
TRBV11-2	NA	TRBJ1-3	NA	CASSLERSGNTIYF	TGTGCCAGCAGCTTAGAGCGCTCTGGAAACACCATATATTTT
TRBV2	NA	TRBJ1-6	NA	CASKETGRNSPLHF	TGTGCCAGCAAGGAGACAGGTCGGAATTCACCCCTCCACTTT
TRBV5-1	NA	TRBJ2-2	NA	CASSLAGQSTGELFF	TGCGCCAGCAGCTTGGCCGGACAGTCTACCGGGGAGCTGTTTTTT
TRBV19	NA	TRBJ1-1	NA	CASSIDGEGFTEAFF	TGTGCCAGTAGTATAGACGGGGAGGGATTCACTGAAGCTTTCTTT
TRBV4-1	NA	TRBJ1-1	NA	CASSQVGGAHVTEAFF	TGCGCCAGCAGCCAAGTTGGGGGGGCGCATGTCACTGAAGCTTTCTTT
TRBV4-2	NA	TRBJ1-5	NA	CASSQFKGDDQPQHF	TGTGCCAGCAGCCAATTCAAGGGGGACGACCAGCCCCAGCATTTT
TRBV5-1	TRBD2	TRBJ2-5	NA	CASSPTSGGRDETQYF	TGCGCCAGCAGCCCAACTAGCGGGGGACGGGATGAGACCCAGTACTTC
TRBV2	TRBD1	TRBJ1-1	few	CASRGRQGQMNTEAFF	TGTGCCAGCAGGGGCCGACAGGGCCAAATGAACACTGAAGCTTTCTTT
TRBV27	TRBD1	TRBJ1-5	NA	CASRGQGAYQPQHF	TGTGCCAGCAGGGGACAGGGGGCCTATCAGCCCCAGCATTTT
TRBV25-1	NA	TRBJ1-6	NA	CASSEKSWANSPLHF	TGTGCCAGCAGCGAAAAGAGCTGGGCTAATTCACCCCTCCACTTT
TRBV11-2	TRBD1	TRBJ1-2	once	CASSQGQGDYGYTF	TGTGCCAGCAGCCAGGGACAGGGTGACTATGGCTACACCTTC
TRBV5-1	TRBD1	TRBJ1-2	NA	CASSTAPDRNLYGYTF	TGCGCCAGCAGCACCGCTCCGGACAGGAACCTCTATGGCTACACCTTC
TRBV9	TRBD1	TRBJ1-2	NA	CASSASGQASRDGYTF	TGTGCCAGCAGCGCGTCTGGACAGGCCTCCAGGGATGGCTACACCTTC
TRBV19	NA	TRBJ1-2	NA	CASSPREGYGYTF	TGTGCCAGTAGTCCTCGGGAGGGGTATGGCTACACCTTC
TRBV9	NA	TRBJ2-3	NA	CASSAQGSTDTQYF	TGTGCCAGCAGCGCCCAGGGTAGCACAGATACGCAGTATTTT
TRBV5-1	NA	TRBJ2-7	NA	CASSPRQGNSYEQYF	TGCGCCAGCAGCCCACGTCAGGGGAACTCCTACGAGCAGTACTTC
TRBV4-1	TRBD1	TRBJ2-2	NA	CASSQAPGQGNTGELFF	TGCGCCAGCAGCCAAGCTCCGGGACAGGGGAACACCGGGGAGCTGTTTTTT
TRBV19	NA	TRBJ1-2	NA	CASSILGRVRLDSGYTF	TGTGCCAGTAGTATACTGGGCAGGGTCCGGTTGGATTCTGGCTACACCTTC
TRBV9	NA	TRBJ1-1	NA	CASSVVGQGISGAEAFF	TGTGCCAGCAGCGTAGTGGGCCAGGGAATCTCGGGGGCTGAAGCTTTCTTT
TRBV19	NA	TRBJ1-5	NA	CASSIRGGGQPQHF	TGTGCCAGTAGTATTCGGGGGGGCGGTCAGCCCCAGCATTTT
TRBV5-1	NA	TRBJ2-3	NA	CASSMIQGDTDTQYF	TGCGCCAGCAGCATGATACAGGGAGACACAGATACGCAGTATTTT
TRBV5-1	TRBD1	TRBJ1-2	NA	CASKLEALDRGNYGYTF	TGCGCCAGCAAACTGGAGGCCTTGGACAGGGGGAACTATGGCTACACCTTC
TRBV27	TRBD1	TRBJ2-6	once	CASSTRDSSYRASGANVLTF	TGTGCCAGCAGTACCCGGGACAGTTCTTACCGGGCCTCTGGGGCCAACGTCCTGACTTTC
TRBV18	NA	TRBJ1-1	NA	CASSPSRAAFF	TGTGCCAGCTCCCCCAGCAGGGCGGCTTTCTTT